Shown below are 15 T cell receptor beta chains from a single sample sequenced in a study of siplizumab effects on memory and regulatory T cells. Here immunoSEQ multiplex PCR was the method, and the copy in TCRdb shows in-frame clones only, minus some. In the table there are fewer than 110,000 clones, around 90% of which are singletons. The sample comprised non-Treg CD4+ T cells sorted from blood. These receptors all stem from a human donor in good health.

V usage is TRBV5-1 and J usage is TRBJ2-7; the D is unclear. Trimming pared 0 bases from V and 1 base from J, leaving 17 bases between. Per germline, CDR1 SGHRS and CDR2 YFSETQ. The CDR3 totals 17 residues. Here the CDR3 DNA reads TGCGCCAGCAGCTTGGCCCCGAACCTGGGGTATTCCTACGAGCAGTACTTC. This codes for CASSLAPNLGYSYEQYF. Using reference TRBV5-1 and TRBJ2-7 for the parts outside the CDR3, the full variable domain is KAGVTQTPRYLIKTRGQQVTLSCSPISGHRSVSWYQQTPGQGLQFLFEYFSETQRNKGNFPGRFSGRQFSNSRSEMNVSTLELGDSALYLCASSLAPNLGYSYEQYFGPGTRLTVT.

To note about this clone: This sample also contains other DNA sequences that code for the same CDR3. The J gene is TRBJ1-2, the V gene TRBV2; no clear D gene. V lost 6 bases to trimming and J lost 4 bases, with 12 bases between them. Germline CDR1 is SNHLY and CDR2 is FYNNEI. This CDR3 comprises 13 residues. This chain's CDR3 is CASSLQDGYGYTF. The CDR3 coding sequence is TGTGCCAGCAGCCTACAAGACGGCTATGGCTACACCTTC.

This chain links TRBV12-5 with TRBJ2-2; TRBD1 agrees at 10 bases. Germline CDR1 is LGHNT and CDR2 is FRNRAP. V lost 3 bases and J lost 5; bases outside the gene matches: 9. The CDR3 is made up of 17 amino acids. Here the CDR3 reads CASGLLPGQGSTGELFF. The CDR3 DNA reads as TGTGCTAGTGGTTTACTCCCGGGACAGGGGAGTACCGGGGAGCTGTTTTTT.

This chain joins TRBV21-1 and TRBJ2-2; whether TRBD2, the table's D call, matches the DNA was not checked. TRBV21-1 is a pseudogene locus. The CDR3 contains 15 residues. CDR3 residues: CASSKEARNTGELFF. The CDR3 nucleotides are TGTGCCAGCAGCAAAGAAGCAAGGAACACCGGGGAGCTGTTTTTT.

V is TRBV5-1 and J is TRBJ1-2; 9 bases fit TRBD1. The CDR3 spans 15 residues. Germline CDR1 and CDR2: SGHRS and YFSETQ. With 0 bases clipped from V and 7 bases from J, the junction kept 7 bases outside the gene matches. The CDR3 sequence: CASSLARTGASGYTF. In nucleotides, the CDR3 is TGCGCCAGCAGCTTGGCCCGGACAGGGGCAAGTGGCTACACCTTC.

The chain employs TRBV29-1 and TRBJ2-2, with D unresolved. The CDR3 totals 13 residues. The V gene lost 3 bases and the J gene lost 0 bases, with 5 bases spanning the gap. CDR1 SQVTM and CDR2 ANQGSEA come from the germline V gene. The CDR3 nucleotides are TGCAGCGTTGACTTTGCGAACACCGGGGAGCTGTTTTTT. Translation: CSVDFANTGELFF.

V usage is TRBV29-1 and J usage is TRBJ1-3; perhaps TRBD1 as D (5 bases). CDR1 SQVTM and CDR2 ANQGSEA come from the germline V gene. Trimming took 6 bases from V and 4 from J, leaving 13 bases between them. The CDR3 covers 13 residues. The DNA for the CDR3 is TGCAGCGTGAGCCCGGGGCAGGGAAACACCATATATTTT. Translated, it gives CSVSPGQGNTIYF. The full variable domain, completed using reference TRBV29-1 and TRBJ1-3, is SAVISQKPSRDICQRGTSLTIQCQVDSQVTMMFWYRQQPGQSLTLIATANQGSEATYESGFVIDKFPISRPNLTFSTLTVSNMSPEDSSIYLCSVSPGQGNTIYFGEGSWLTVV.

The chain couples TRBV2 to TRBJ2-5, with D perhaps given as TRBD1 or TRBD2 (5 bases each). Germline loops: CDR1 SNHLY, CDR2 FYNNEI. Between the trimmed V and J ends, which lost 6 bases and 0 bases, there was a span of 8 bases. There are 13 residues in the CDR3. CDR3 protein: CASRMGDQETQYF. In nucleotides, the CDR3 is TGTGCCAGCAGAATGGGGGACCAAGAGACCCAGTACTTC.

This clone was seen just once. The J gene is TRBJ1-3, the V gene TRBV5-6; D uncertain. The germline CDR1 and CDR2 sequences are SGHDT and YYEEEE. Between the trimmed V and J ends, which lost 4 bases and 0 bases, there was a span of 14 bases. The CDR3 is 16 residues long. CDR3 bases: TGTGCCAGCAGCCCTGGACGGGCGACCTCTGGAAACACCATATATTTT. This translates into CASSPGRATSGNTIYF.

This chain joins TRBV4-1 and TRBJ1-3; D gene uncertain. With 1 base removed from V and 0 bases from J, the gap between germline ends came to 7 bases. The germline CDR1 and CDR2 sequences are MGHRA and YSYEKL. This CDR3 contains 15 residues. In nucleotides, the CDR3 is TGCGCCAGCAGCCAAGGTGTTATCTCTGGAAACACCATATATTTT. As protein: CASSQGVISGNTIYF.

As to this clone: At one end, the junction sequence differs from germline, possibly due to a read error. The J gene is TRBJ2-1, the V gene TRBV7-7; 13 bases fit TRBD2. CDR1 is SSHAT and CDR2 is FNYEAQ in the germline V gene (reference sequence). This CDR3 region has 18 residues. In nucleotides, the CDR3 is TGTGCTAGCAGCTCTGGACTAGCGGGAGTTACCTCCTACAATGAGCAGTTCTTC. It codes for CASSSGLAGVTSYNEQFF.

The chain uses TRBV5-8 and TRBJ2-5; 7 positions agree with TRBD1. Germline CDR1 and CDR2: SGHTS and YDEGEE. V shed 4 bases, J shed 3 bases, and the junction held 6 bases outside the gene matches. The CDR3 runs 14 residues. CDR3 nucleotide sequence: TGTGCCAGCAGCGAGGATGACAGGGAAGAGACCCAGTACTTC. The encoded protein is CASSEDDREETQYF.

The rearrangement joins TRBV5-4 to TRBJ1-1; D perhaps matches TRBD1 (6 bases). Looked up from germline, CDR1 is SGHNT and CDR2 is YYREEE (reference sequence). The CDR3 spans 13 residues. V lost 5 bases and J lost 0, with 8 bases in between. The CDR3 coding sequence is TGTGCCAGCAGAACAGGGATGAACACTGAAGCTTTCTTT. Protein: CASRTGMNTEAFF.

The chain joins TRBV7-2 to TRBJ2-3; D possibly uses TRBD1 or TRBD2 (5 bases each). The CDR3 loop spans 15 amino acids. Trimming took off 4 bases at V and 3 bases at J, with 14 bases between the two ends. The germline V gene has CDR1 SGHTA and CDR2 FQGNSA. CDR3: CASSSGALRTDTQYF. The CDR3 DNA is TGTGCCAGCAGCTCCGGGGCATTGAGGACAGATACGCAGTATTTT.

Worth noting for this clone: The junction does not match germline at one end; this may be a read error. CDR3: CASSSGTPPYEQYF. CDR3 sequence (DNA): TGTGCTAGCAGCTCCGGGACACCACCCTACGAGCAGTACTTC. The chain is built from TRBV7-7 and TRBJ2-7, with TRBD1 as a possible D gene (6 bases). The CDR3 spans 14 residues. Germline values: CDR1 SSHAT, CDR2 FNYEAQ (reference sequence).